The rows below give T cell receptor beta chains drawn from one sample of a study of T cell repertoires in cytomegalovirus infection. MiXCR was run by TCRdb on the reads, yielding one entry per CDR3 protein. The data contain more than 400,000 distinct CDR3 sequences, 26% of them singletons. Input material: PBMCs. The receptor set was obtained from a human donor in good health (CMV status not recorded). Some clones in this sample may be carry-over from other donors' samples. Each CDR3 is given with its conserved first and last residue. Each record gives: V gene, J gene, clone size, D gene, CDR3 protein, CDR3 DNA. D genes are given only for firm matches. Rows may omit the clone size; those that give it use once, few, many or a size class.

>TRBV12-3/TRBV12-4|TRBJ1-2|NA|NA
CASSYGQFYGYTF
TGTGCCAGCAGTTACGGACAGTTCTATGGCTACACCTTC
>TRBV7-9|TRBJ1-1|NA|NA
CASSLAAGISTEAFF
TGTGCCAGCAGCTTAGCGGCGGGTATTAGCACTGAAGCTTTCTTT
>TRBV20-1|TRBJ2-1|few|NA
CSAPQFSGPSSYNEQFF
TGCAGTGCTCCCCAATTCAGCGGTCCAAGCTCCTACAATGAGCAGTTCTTC
>TRBV19|TRBJ2-6|NA|TRBD1
CASSSGTGAGANVLTF
TGTGCCAGTAGTTCCGGGACAGGGGCCGGGGCCAACGTCCTGACTTTC
>TRBV27|TRBJ2-1|NA|TRBD2
CASSPLAGVVNEQFF
TGTGCCAGCAGTCCTCTGGCGGGAGTGGTAAATGAGCAGTTCTTC
>TRBV12-3/TRBV12-4|TRBJ2-5|many|NA
CASSFWLAEETQYF
TGTGCCAGCAGTTTCTGGCTAGCCGAAGAGACCCAGTACTTC
>TRBV11-1|TRBJ2-5|few|TRBD2
CASSRSSGQETQYF
TGTGCCAGCAGCCGCTCTAGCGGACAAGAGACCCAGTACTTC
>TRBV4-1|TRBJ2-2|few|TRBD2
CASSQRLAGGLFAGELFF
TGCGCCAGCAGCCAACGGCTAGCGGGAGGGCTCTTCGCCGGGGAGCTGTTTTTT
>TRBV4-1|TRBJ2-7|many|NA
CASSPLTGYEQYF
TGCGCCAGCAGCCCCCTCACGGGGTACGAGCAGTACTTC
>TRBV24-1|TRBJ2-2|NA|TRBD2
CATSEDRTSGHTGELFF
TGTGCCACCAGTGAGGATAGGACTAGCGGCCACACCGGGGAGCTGTTTTTT
>TRBV14|TRBJ1-2|NA|NA
CASSQRTYGYTF
TGTGCCAGCAGCCAGCGTACCTATGGCTACACCTTC
>TRBV7-4|TRBJ2-5|NA|NA
CASSPGAAKYQETQYF
TGTGCCAGCAGCCCTGGGGCAGCTAAGTACCAAGAGACCCAGTACTTC
>TRBV7-6|TRBJ2-1|few|NA
CASSTDSIYNEQFF
TGTGCCAGCAGCACGGACAGCATATACAATGAGCAGTTCTTC
>TRBV12-3/TRBV12-4|TRBJ2-1|few|TRBD2
CASRTSGSTYNEQFF
TGTGCCAGCAGAACTAGCGGGAGCACCTACAATGAGCAGTTCTTC
>TRBV27|TRBJ2-3|NA|NA
CASSFQGIPDTQYF
TGTGCCAGCAGTTTCCAAGGGATTCCAGATACGCAGTATTTT
>TRBV19|TRBJ1-1|NA|NA
CASTPQAAGTEAFF
TGTGCCAGTACCCCCCAGGCGGCTGGCACTGAAGCTTTCTTT
>TRBV29-1|TRBJ2-5|NA|NA
CSVELIAEQETQYF
TGCAGCGTCGAGCTAATTGCGGAACAAGAGACCCAGTACTTC
>TRBV6-1|TRBJ2-2|many|NA
CASRLRGGMNTGELFF
TGTGCCAGCAGGCTTAGGGGGGGCATGAACACCGGGGAGCTGTTTTTT
>TRBV7-2|TRBJ1-5|many|NA
CASSLGGHSNQPQHF
TGTGCCAGCAGCTTAGGAGGGCATAGCAATCAGCCCCAGCATTTT
>TRBV7-3|TRBJ2-5|NA|TRBD2
CASSLFGRAVETQYF
TGTGCCAGCAGCTTATTCGGGAGGGCCGTGGAGACCCAGTACTTC
>TRBV6-2/TRBV6-3|TRBJ2-1|many|TRBD2
CASNRKAGGPEQFF
TGTGCCAGCAATAGAAAGGCGGGAGGCCCGGAGCAGTTCTTC
>TRBV7-3|TRBJ2-3|NA|NA
CASRPPRGDTQYF
TGTGCCAGCAGACCCCCTAGAGGGGATACGCAGTATTTT
>TRBV12-3/TRBV12-4|TRBJ2-1|NA|TRBD2
CASSSLLAGGVAYNEQFF
TGTGCCAGCAGTTCCCTACTAGCGGGAGGGGTCGCCTACAATGAGCAGTTCTTC
>TRBV6-1|TRBJ2-3|NA|NA
CASSSTTGDFTDTQYF
TGTGCCAGCAGTTCCACCACAGGGGACTTCACAGATACGCAGTATTTT
>TRBV4-1|TRBJ2-5|many|NA
CASSQGHSTQETQYF
TGCGCCAGCAGCCAAGGTCACAGCACTCAAGAGACCCAGTACTTC
>TRBV20-1|TRBJ2-5|few|NA
CSAQRETQYF
TGCAGTGCTCAGCGAGAGACCCAGTACTTC
>TRBV27|TRBJ1-5|NA|TRBD1
CASSATQGVQPQHF
TGTGCCAGCAGTGCCACACAGGGGGTGCAGCCCCAGCATTTT
>TRBV28|TRBJ2-3|NA|NA
CASSPPLVGRLTQYF
TGTGCCAGCAGTCCACCTCTCGTGGGACGTCTGACGCAGTATTTT
>TRBV7-2|TRBJ2-7|many|NA
CASSTRTLSSYEQYF
TGTGCCAGCAGCACAAGGACGCTGAGCTCCTACGAGCAGTACTTC
>TRBV6-2/TRBV6-3|TRBJ1-3|NA|NA
CASRGVGENTIYF
TGTGCCAGCCGCGGGGTCGGAGAAAACACCATATATTTT
>TRBV7-9|TRBJ2-7|NA|NA
CASSLDARGRYEQYF
TGTGCCAGCAGCTTAGACGCCAGGGGTAGGTACGAGCAGTACTTC
>TRBV7-2|TRBJ1-5|many|NA
CASSLRFDQPQHF
TGTGCCAGCAGCTTAAGGTTCGATCAGCCCCAGCATTTT
>TRBV7-6|TRBJ1-4|NA|NA
CASSSDLRNEKLFF
TGTGCCAGCAGCTCAGACCTCCGGAATGAAAAACTGTTTTTT
>TRBV7-8|TRBJ1-3|many|TRBD1
CASSLRTGDSPGNTIYF
TGTGCCAGCAGCTTAAGGACAGGGGATTCTCCTGGAAACACCATATATTTT
>TRBV7-5|TRBJ2-4|NA|NA
CISVPELPPPSERTSQLAKNIQYF
NA
>TRBV10-3|TRBJ2-6|few|NA
CAFRRTPVGGANVLTF
TGTGCCTTTAGACGGACCCCAGTGGGGGGGGCCAACGTCCTGACTTTC
>TRBV7-8|TRBJ2-1|NA|TRBD1
CASSLTGQGISEQFF
TGTGCCAGCAGCTTAACGGGACAGGGGATTAGTGAGCAGTTCTTC
>TRBV19|TRBJ1-2|many|NA
CASSPGSDDRPYGYTF
TGTGCCAGTAGTCCCGGCAGCGACGACAGGCCCTATGGCTACACCTTC
>TRBV5-1|TRBJ2-3|NA|NA
CASSLDSYMTRGRPSTDTQYF
TGCGCCAGCAGCTTGGACAGTTATATGACTAGGGGGAGGCCAAGCACAGATACGCAGTATTTT
>TRBV11-3|TRBJ2-2|few|NA
CASSLGGSRNTGELFF
TGTGCCAGCAGCTTAGGAGGGAGCAGAAACACCGGGGAGCTGTTTTTT
>TRBV7-9|TRBJ2-2|many|TRBD2
CASSPTSSGHMGTGELFF
TGTGCCAGCAGCCCCACCTCTAGCGGCCACATGGGCACCGGGGAGCTGTTTTTT
>TRBV7-2|TRBJ2-3|many|NA
CASSLGGEDTQYF
TGTGCCAGCAGCTTAGGCGGGGAAGATACGCAGTATTTT
>TRBV7-3|TRBJ2-1|NA|TRBD2
CASSLRLAGDPYNEQFF
TGTGCCAGCAGCTTAAGACTAGCGGGAGACCCCTACAATGAGCAGTTCTTC
>TRBV7-6|TRBJ2-5|many|NA
CASSPIVANYQETQYF
TGTGCCAGCAGCCCTATCGTGGCTAATTACCAAGAGACCCAGTACTTC
>TRBV29-1|TRBJ2-7|NA|NA
CSVEIGGTYEQYF
TGCAGCGTTGAAATCGGCGGGACTTACGAGCAGTACTTC
>TRBV5-1|TRBJ2-3|NA|TRBD2
CASSLGTSSGQSTDTQYF
TGCGCCAGCAGCTTGGGGACGTCTAGCGGGCAGAGCACAGATACGCAGTATTTT
>TRBV28|TRBJ1-1|few|NA
CASSLDWKSRSFF
TGTGCCAGCAGTTTAGATTGGAAGAGCCGTAGCTTCTTT
>TRBV7-2|TRBJ2-1|many|TRBD2
CASSSRTSGYNEQFF
TGTGCCAGCAGCTCCCGGACTAGCGGATACAATGAGCAGTTCTTC
>TRBV6-2/TRBV6-3|TRBJ2-5|few|NA
CASSPPDTQETQYF
TGTGCCAGCAGCCCCCCGGACACCCAAGAGACCCAGTACTTC
>TRBV7-8|TRBJ1-1|many|NA
CASSLNLGNTEAFF
TGTGCCAGCAGCTTAAACTTAGGGAACACTGAAGCTTTCTTT
>TRBV12-3/TRBV12-4|TRBJ1-2|many|NA
CASLRDSHGYTF
TGTGCCAGCCTTCGGGACTCACACGGCTACACCTTC
>TRBV20-1|TRBJ1-2|NA|TRBD1
CSAERGQLRYTF
TGCAGTGCTGAAAGGGGACAGCTCCGCTACACCTTC
>TRBV7-2|TRBJ1-2|many|NA
CASSFPQGMAFRGYTF
TGTGCCAGCAGCTTCCCCCAGGGGATGGCTTTCCGGGGCTACACCTTC